This TCR beta chain was documented in a study of T cells after yellow fever vaccination. TCRdb passed the 5' RACE reads through MiXCR, listing each CDR3 protein once. The sample carries some 300,000 distinct CDR3 sequences, around 10% recorded once. Germline CDR1 reads SGHAT; CDR2 reads FQNNGV. CDR3 length: 13 amino acids. Trimming took off 5 bases at V and 10 bases at J, with 12 bases between the two ends. The sample here was CD4+ T cells sorted from PBMCs, taken 5 days after the yellow fever booster vaccination. J is TRBJ1-6 and V is TRBV11-2; D remains ambiguous. The TCR was taken from a man younger than 35 who received the YFV17D yellow fever vaccine. For the CDR3, the DNA is TGTGCCAGCAGCCACGAAGGCCCGTCACCCCTCCACTTT. Its translation is CASSHEGPSPLHF.